The rows below give T cell receptor beta chains drawn from one sample of a study of human T cells and chemical hapten exposure. TCRdb redid the calling of the RACE reads with MiXCR, one entry per CDR3 protein. The sample has tens of thousands of distinct CDR3 sequences, approximately 10% seen once; the top ten hold more than 0.85%. The input for sequencing was whole blood, taken in connection with sensitization to the hapten diphenylcyclopropenone (DPC). Source of these receptors: a woman aged 25 to 39 with alopecia areata. Some clones in this sample may be carry-over from other donors' samples. The CDR3 runs from the conserved cysteine through the conserved F or W. The D gene is left open where the match is weak. Size tells how often a clone was seen (once, few, many) or the class of an expanded clone, and some rows leave it out.

V gene,D gene,clone size,J gene,CDR3 protein,CDR3 DNA
TRBV28,TRBD2,few,TRBJ2-1,CASRTSGRDEQFF,TGTGCCAGCAGGACTAGCGGGAGGGACGAGCAGTTCTTC
TRBV9,NA,once,TRBJ2-1,CASSQGLDSYNEQFF,TGTGCCAGCAGCCAGGGACTCGACTCCTACAATGAGCAGTTCTTC
TRBV20-1,TRBD1,NA,TRBJ1-6,CSARKAGTDNSPLHF,TGCAGTGCTAGGAAGGCCGGGACAGATAATTCACCCCTCCACTTT
TRBV30,NA,many,TRBJ2-4,CAWSLGANIQYF,TGTGCCTGGAGCCTTGGCGCCAACATTCAGTACTTC
TRBV20-1,TRBD1,few,TRBJ1-6,CSARPAGGTRYRSYNSPLHF,TGCAGTGCTCGACCAGCAGGGGGCACCAGGTATCGAAGCTATAATTCACCCCTCCACTTT
TRBV2,NA,many,TRBJ2-1,CASSLQGPNNEQFF,TGTGCCAGCAGTCTACAGGGCCCGAACAATGAGCAGTTCTTC
TRBV24-1,NA,few,TRBJ2-1,CATSSLQDYEQFF,TGTGCCACCAGTTCACTTCAGGACTATGAGCAGTTCTTC
TRBV14,NA,NA,TRBJ2-3,CASSQVETDTQYF,TGTGCCAGCAGCCAAGTGGAAACAGATACGCAGTATTTT
TRBV7-9,NA,few,TRBJ2-7,CASSLTEGEQYF,TGTGCCAGCAGCTTAACAGAGGGCGAGCAGTACTTC
TRBV11-2,TRBD1,many,TRBJ2-2,CASSRATGEGRELFF,TGTGCCAGCAGCCGGGCCACAGGGGAAGGCCGGGAGCTGTTTTTT
TRBV7-9,NA,many,TRBJ1-1,CASSLISEAFF,TGTGCCAGCAGCCTTATTTCTGAAGCTTTCTTT
TRBV5-4,TRBD1,many,TRBJ1-6,CASSLGQGNSPLHF,TGTGCCAGCAGCCTGGGACAGGGGAATTCACCCCTCCACTTT
TRBV7-9,NA,NA,TRBJ2-5,CASSSRLEAGETQYF,TGTGCCAGCAGCTCCAGACTAGAAGCCGGAGAGACCCAGTACTTC
TRBV12-3/TRBV12-4,NA,many,TRBJ2-3,CASSLYSRDRQRTDTQYF,TGTGCCAGCAGTCTGTATTCCCGGGACCGGCAACGCACAGATACGCAGTATTTT
TRBV3-1,NA,many,TRBJ1-5,CASSQDRLGQPQHF,TGTGCCAGCAGCCAAGATCGACTGGGTCAGCCCCAGCATTTT
TRBV9,TRBD2,NA,TRBJ2-1,CASSGSGTTTEQFF,TGTGCCAGCAGCGGGTCCGGGACTACTACGGAGCAGTTCTTC
TRBV29-1,TRBD1,many,TRBJ1-1,CSVMPQGAGMTEAFF,TGCAGCGTTATGCCCCAGGGGGCTGGGATGACTGAAGCTTTCTTT
TRBV28,NA,NA,TRBJ2-3,CASSGDLSTTQYF,TGTGCCAGCAGTGGGGACCTCAGCACTACGCAGTATTTT
TRBV11-1,NA,NA,TRBJ1-1,CASSLPWPGNTEAFF,TGTGCCAGCAGCTTACCGTGGCCGGGGAACACTGAAGCTTTCTTT
TRBV9,NA,many,TRBJ2-1,CASSVDPTGHNEQFF,TGTGCCAGCAGCGTAGATCCGACGGGCCACAATGAGCAGTTCTTC
TRBV28,NA,few,TRBJ2-5,CASSPPGGTQETQYF,TGTGCCAGCAGTCCCCCTGGGGGGACCCAAGAGACCCAGTACTTC
TRBV27,NA,NA,TRBJ2-5,CASRQDRRNQETQYF,TGTGCCAGCAGACAAGACAGGCGGAACCAAGAGACCCAGTACTTC
TRBV10-1,TRBD2,NA,TRBJ2-1,CASSLSGGPPYNEQFF,TGCGCCAGCAGCCTTAGCGGGGGGCCTCCCTACAATGAGCAGTTCTTC
TRBV6-2/TRBV6-3,NA,many,TRBJ2-1,CASSSQGHNEQFF,TGTGCCAGCAGTTCACAGGGTCACAATGAGCAGTTCTTC
TRBV6-5,NA,many,TRBJ2-3,CASNPPATQYF,TGTGCCAGCAACCCCCCGGCGACGCAGTATTTT
TRBV5-1,NA,once,TRBJ2-1,CASSLGQALNEQFF,TGCGCCAGCAGCTTGGGACAAGCCCTTAATGAGCAGTTCTTC
TRBV24-1,NA,few,TRBJ1-5,CATSESGQTHNQPQHF,TGTGCCACCAGTGAGTCCGGACAGACCCACAATCAGCCCCAGCATTTT
TRBV12-3/TRBV12-4,TRBD1,few,TRBJ2-4,CASSPATGNIQYF,TGTGCCAGCAGTCCTGCGACAGGGAACATTCAGTACTTC
TRBV10-3,NA,many,TRBJ1-1,CAISVAREGTEAFF,TGTGCCATCAGCGTCGCCAGGGAGGGGACTGAAGCTTTCTTT
TRBV11-2,NA,many,TRBJ2-5,CASSDSGETQYF,TGTGCCAGCAGCGACTCGGGGGAGACCCAGTACTTC
TRBV10-2,NA,few,TRBJ2-1,CASSWGAPSYEQFF,TGCGCCAGCAGTTGGGGGGCCCCCAGCTATGAGCAGTTCTTC
TRBV29-1,NA,NA,TRBJ1-1,CSVFTPEAFF,TGCAGCGTCTTTACTCCCGAAGCTTTCTTT
TRBV27,NA,NA,TRBJ2-7,CASSPTPSTSSYEQYF,TGTGCCAGCAGTCCAACGCCCTCGACTAGCTCCTACGAGCAGTACTTC
TRBV6-5,NA,many,TRBJ1-3,CASSYGPAGGNTIYF,TGTGCCAGCAGTTACGGACCGGCAGGAGGAAACACCATATATTTT
TRBV4-1,TRBD2,few,TRBJ2-5,CASSQELAGGRETQYF,TGCGCCAGCAGCCAAGAGCTAGCGGGGGGCAGGGAGACCCAGTACTTC
TRBV10-3,TRBD2,NA,TRBJ2-1,CAISREVYEQFF,TGTGCCATCAGCCGGGAGGTATATGAGCAGTTCTTC
TRBV6-6,NA,few,TRBJ1-5,CASSYSSGSQPQHF,TGTGCCAGCAGTTACTCCTCTGGAAGTCAGCCCCAGCATTTT
TRBV7-2,NA,NA,TRBJ1-1,CASSLIPRDTEAFF,TGTGCCAGCAGCTTAATTCCCAGGGACACTGAAGCTTTCTTT
TRBV11-3,NA,many,TRBJ1-3,CASSLEDGTIYF,TGTGCCAGCAGCTTAGAGGACGGCACCATATATTTT
TRBV28,TRBD1,NA,TRBJ1-5,CASSRQGARWQPQHF,TGTGCCAGCAGTCGCCAGGGGGCTCGGTGGCAGCCCCAGCATTTT
TRBV5-1,NA,NA,TRBJ1-1,CASSLGARQGATEAFF,TGCGCCAGCAGCTTGGGGGCCAGACAAGGAGCCACTGAAGCTTTCTTT
TRBV5-5,TRBD2,few,TRBJ2-3,CASSLETSGSYTQYF,TGTGCCAGCAGCTTGGAGACTAGCGGGAGTTATACGCAGTATTTT
TRBV10-3,TRBD1,few,TRBJ2-7,CAISRDSYEQYF,TGTGCCATCAGCCGGGACAGCTACGAGCAGTACTTC
TRBV4-1,NA,few,TRBJ2-2,CASSPIPGELFF,TGCGCCAGCAGCCCGATACCCGGGGAGCTGTTTTTT
TRBV28,TRBD1,many,TRBJ1-2,CASSLGPGGSYGYTF,TGTGCCAGCAGTTTAGGGCCAGGGGGTAGCTATGGCTACACCTTC
TRBV10-3,NA,few,TRBJ2-1,CASIRSNEQFF,TGTGCTTCCATACGCAGTAATGAGCAGTTCTTC
TRBV18,NA,NA,TRBJ2-1,CASSGEVGEQFF,TGTGCCAGCTCAGGTGAAGTTGGTGAGCAGTTCTTC
TRBV20-1,NA,many,TRBJ2-4,CSASPLDLAKNIQYF,TGCAGTGCCTCGCCCTTAGACCTAGCCAAAAACATTCAGTACTTC
TRBV4-2,TRBD1,NA,TRBJ2-6,CASSQAPTGSGANVLTF,TGTGCCAGCAGCCAAGCCCCGACAGGGTCTGGGGCCAACGTCCTGACTTTC
TRBV20-1,NA,NA,TRBJ2-5,CSAAQAAPETQYF,TGCAGTGCTGCCCAGGCAGCTCCGGAGACCCAGTACTTC
TRBV4-1,NA,many,TRBJ1-6,CASSQANPFTGNSPLHF,TGCGCCAGCAGCCAAGCGAATCCATTTACAGGGAATTCACCCCTCCACTTT
TRBV2,TRBD1,many,TRBJ1-5,CASSFDREWDSNQPQHF,TGTGCCAGCAGTTTCGACAGGGAATGGGATAGCAATCAGCCCCAGCATTTT
TRBV5-5,TRBD1,many,TRBJ1-4,CASSFDRDEKLFF,TGTGCCAGCAGCTTCGACAGGGATGAAAAACTGTTTTTT